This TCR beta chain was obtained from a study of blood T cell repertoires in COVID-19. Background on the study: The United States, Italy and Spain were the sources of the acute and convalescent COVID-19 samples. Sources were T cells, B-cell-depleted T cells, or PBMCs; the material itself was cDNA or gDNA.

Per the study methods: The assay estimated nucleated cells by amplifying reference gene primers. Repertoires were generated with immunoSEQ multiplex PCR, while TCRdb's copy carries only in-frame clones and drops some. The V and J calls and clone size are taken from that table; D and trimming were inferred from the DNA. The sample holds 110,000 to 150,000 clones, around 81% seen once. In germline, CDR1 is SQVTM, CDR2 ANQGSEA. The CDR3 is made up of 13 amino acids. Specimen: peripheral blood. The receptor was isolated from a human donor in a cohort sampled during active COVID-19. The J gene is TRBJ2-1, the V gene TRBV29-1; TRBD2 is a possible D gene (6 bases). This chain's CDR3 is CSFRDSHYNEQFF. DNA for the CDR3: TGCAGTTTCCGGGACTCCCACTACAATGAGCAGTTCTTC.